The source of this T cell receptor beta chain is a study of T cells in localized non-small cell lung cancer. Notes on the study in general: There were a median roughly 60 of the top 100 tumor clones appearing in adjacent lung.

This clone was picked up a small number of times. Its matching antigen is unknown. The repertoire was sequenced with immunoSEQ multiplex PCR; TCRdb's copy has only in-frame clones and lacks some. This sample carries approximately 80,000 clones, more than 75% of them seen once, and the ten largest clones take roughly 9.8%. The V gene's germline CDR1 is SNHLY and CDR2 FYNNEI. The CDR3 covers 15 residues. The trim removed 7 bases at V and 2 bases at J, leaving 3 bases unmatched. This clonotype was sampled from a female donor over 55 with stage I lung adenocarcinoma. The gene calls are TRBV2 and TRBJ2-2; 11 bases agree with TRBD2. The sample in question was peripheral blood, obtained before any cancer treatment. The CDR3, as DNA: TGTGCCAGCACCGGGACTAGCGGAAACACCGGGGAGCTGTTTTTT. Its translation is CASTGTSGNTGELFF.